The present T cell receptor (beta chain) was sequenced within a study of blood T cell repertoires in COVID-19. About the research overall: T cells, B-cell-depleted T cells, or PBMCs supplied cDNA or gDNA.

The CDR3 has 16 residues. Germline V gene data show CDR1 as SGHTA and CDR2 as FQGNSA. Trimming pared 1 base from V and 6 bases from J, leaving 13 bases between. In the authors' workflow: Quantification of nucleated cells was approximated via reference gene primer amplification. TCRdb's copy holds only in-frame clones and misses some; the assay was immunoSEQ multiplex PCR. That table is the source of V, J and clone size, and D and trimming were worked out from the DNA. The sample contains about 69,000 clones, about nine tenths of which appear only once. This sequence joins TRBV7-2 and TRBJ1-6; D might be TRBD1 (6 bases). The sample consisted of peripheral blood. This clonotype was obtained from a woman aged 18-30 years with acute or convalescent COVID-19. CDR3 sequence: CASSLDSPRGNSPLHF. CDR3 coding DNA: TGTGCCAGCAGCTTAGATTCCCCCAGGGGTAATTCACCCCTCCACTTT.